This is a list of T cell receptor beta chains from one sample in a study of blood T cell repertoires in COVID-19. Sequenced by immunoSEQ multiplex PCR; TCRdb stores in-frame clones only, minus some. The sample includes approximately 270,000 clones, around 90% of them seen just once. Material for sequencing was peripheral blood. These receptors originate from a man in his forties or fifties with acute or convalescent COVID-19. Each CDR3 is given with its conserved first and last residue. The order of the fields is V gene, clone size, J gene, D gene, CDR3 protein, CDR3 DNA. A D gene is named only where the DNA matches it firmly. Size tells how often a clone was seen (once, few, many) or the class of an expanded clone, and some rows leave it out.

TRBV3-1/TRBV3-2,NA,TRBJ1-2,TRBD1,CASSWTGGNYGYTF,TGTGCCAGCAGTTGGACAGGGGGCAACTATGGCTACACCTTC
TRBV12-3/TRBV12-4,NA,TRBJ1-4,NA,CASSLALNEKLFF,TGTGCCAGCAGTTTAGCCCTTAATGAAAAACTGTTTTTT
TRBV12-5,NA,TRBJ2-2,NA,CASGLVNTRTGELFF,TGTGCTAGTGGTTTGGTAAATACTAGGACCGGGGAGCTGTTTTTT
TRBV9,NA,TRBJ2-7,TRBD2,CASSNREGIDEQYF,TGTGCCAGCAGCAACCGGGAGGGGATCGACGAGCAGTACTTC
TRBV7-2,NA,TRBJ1-4,NA,CASSPGTTTNEKLFF,TGTGCCAGCAGCCCCGGGACAACAACTAATGAAAAACTGTTTTTT
TRBV14,NA,TRBJ2-5,TRBD1,CASSQTGSVETQYF,TGTGCCAGCAGCCAGACAGGGTCGGTAGAGACCCAGTACTTC
TRBV9,once,TRBJ2-7,NA,CASSVGLDNYEQYF,TGTGCCAGCAGCGTAGGTCTGGACAACTACGAGCAGTACTTC
TRBV25-1,few,TRBJ1-1,TRBD1,CASRATDRLVTEAFF,TGTGCCAGCAGGGCGACGGACAGGCTGGTCACTGAAGCTTTCTTT
TRBV9,NA,TRBJ1-2,NA,CASSAPDGGDGYTF,TGTGCCAGCAGCGCCCCCGACGGAGGGGATGGCTACACCTTC
TRBV5-4,NA,TRBJ2-1,TRBD2,CASSAGTSPSNEQFF,TGTGCCAGCAGCGCCGGGACTAGCCCCTCCAATGAGCAGTTCTTC
TRBV3-1/TRBV3-2,NA,TRBJ1-2,NA,CASSQTDRGYGYTF,TGTGCCAGCAGCCAGACGGACAGAGGGTATGGCTACACCTTC
TRBV7-2,NA,TRBJ2-2,TRBD1,CASTPRGQPNTGELFF,TGTGCCAGCACCCCCAGGGGACAGCCGAACACCGGGGAGCTGTTTTTT
TRBV19,many,TRBJ2-5,TRBD2,CASSIRSSGGLETQYF,TGTGCCAGTAGTATAAGGTCCAGCGGGGGGTTGGAGACCCAGTACTTC
TRBV29-1,NA,TRBJ2-7,TRBD2,CSVVGLAGIYEQYF,TGCAGCGTTGTTGGTCTAGCGGGGATCTACGAGCAGTACTTC
TRBV11-2,NA,TRBJ1-2,TRBD1,CASSPTDRAYGYTF,TGTGCCAGCAGCCCAACGGACAGGGCCTATGGCTACACCTTC
TRBV6-5,NA,TRBJ1-5,NA,CASRGGDQPQHF,TGTGCCAGCCGAGGGGGGGATCAGCCCCAGCATTTT
TRBV24-1,NA,TRBJ2-5,NA,CATSGGGVRETQYF,TGTGCCACCAGTGGGGGGGGCGTTCGAGAGACCCAGTACTTC
TRBV5-1,NA,TRBJ1-1,NA,CASRSGKDTEAFF,TGCGCCAGCAGGTCGGGGAAAGACACTGAAGCTTTCTTT
TRBV20-1,NA,TRBJ1-2,TRBD1,CSASSTGHIGYTF,TGCAGTGCTAGTTCGACAGGGCATATTGGCTACACCTTC
TRBV24-1,NA,TRBJ2-2,TRBD2,CATSDPATSGASNTGELFF,TGTGCCACCAGTGATCCCGCCACTAGCGGGGCCTCGAACACCGGGGAGCTGTTTTTT
TRBV4-1,once,TRBJ2-7,TRBD2,CASSQPLAGGTYEQYF,TGCGCCAGCAGCCAACCGCTAGCGGGGGGAACCTACGAGCAGTACTTC
TRBV27,NA,TRBJ2-7,NA,CASSLFGRGAYEQYF,TGTGCCAGCAGTCTATTCGGCAGGGGCGCCTACGAGCAGTACTTC
TRBV7-6,once,TRBJ1-5,TRBD1,CASSLRQGSDQPQHF,TGTGCCAGCAGCTTGCGACAGGGTAGCGATCAGCCCCAGCATTTT
TRBV5-4,once,TRBJ1-5,TRBD1,CASSVDRGLNQPQHF,TGTGCCAGCAGCGTGGACAGGGGTCTGAATCAGCCCCAGCATTTT
TRBV12-3/TRBV12-4,NA,TRBJ1-1,NA,CASSLTTGLQAFF,TGTGCCAGCAGTTTAACGACAGGCTTACAAGCTTTCTTT
TRBV29-1,NA,TRBJ1-3,NA,CSVEGGTFGNTIYF,TGCAGCGTTGAGGGGGGGACATTTGGGAACACCATATATTTT